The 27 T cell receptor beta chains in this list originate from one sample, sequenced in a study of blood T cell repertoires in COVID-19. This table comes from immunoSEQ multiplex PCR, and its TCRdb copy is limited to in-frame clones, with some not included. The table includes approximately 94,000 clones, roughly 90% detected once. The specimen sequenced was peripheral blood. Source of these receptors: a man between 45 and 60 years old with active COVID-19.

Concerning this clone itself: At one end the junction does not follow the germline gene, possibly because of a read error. CDR3: CASSLGRDYDAF. As DNA, the CDR3 is TGTGCCAGCAGCTTGGGGCGGGACTATGATGCCTTC. This chain links TRBV5-4 with TRBJ1-2; D is possibly TRBD1 (5 bases). Germline assignment: CDR1 SGHNT and CDR2 YYREEE (reference sequence). This CDR3 comprises 12 residues.

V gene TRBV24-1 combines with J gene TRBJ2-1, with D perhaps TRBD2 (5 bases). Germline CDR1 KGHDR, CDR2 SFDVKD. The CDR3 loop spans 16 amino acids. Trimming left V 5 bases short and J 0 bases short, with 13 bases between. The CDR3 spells CATSGAEAYSYNEQFF. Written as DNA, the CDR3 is TGTGCCACCAGTGGTGCGGAGGCATACTCCTACAATGAGCAGTTCTTC.

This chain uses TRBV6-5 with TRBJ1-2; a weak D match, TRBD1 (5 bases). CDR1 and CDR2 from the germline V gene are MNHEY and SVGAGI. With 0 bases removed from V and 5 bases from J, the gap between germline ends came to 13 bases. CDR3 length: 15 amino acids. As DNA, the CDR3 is TGTGCCAGCAGTTACTCCCCCGGGGGAGGGTATGGCTACACCTTC. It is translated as CASSYSPGGGYGYTF.

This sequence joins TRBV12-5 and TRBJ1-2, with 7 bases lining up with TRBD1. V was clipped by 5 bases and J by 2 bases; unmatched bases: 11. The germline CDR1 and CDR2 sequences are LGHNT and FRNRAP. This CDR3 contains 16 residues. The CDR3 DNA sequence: TGTGCTAGTGGTCTGAACCTCGACAGGGAGAACTATGGCTACACCTTC. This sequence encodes CASGLNLDRENYGYTF.

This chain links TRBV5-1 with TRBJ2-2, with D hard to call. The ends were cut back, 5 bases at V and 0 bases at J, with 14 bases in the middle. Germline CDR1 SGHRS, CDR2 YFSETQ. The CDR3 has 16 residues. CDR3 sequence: CASSHGLNPNTGELFF. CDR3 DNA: TGCGCCAGCAGTCACGGTCTAAACCCGAACACCGGGGAGCTGTTTTTT. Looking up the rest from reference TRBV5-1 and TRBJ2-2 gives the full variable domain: KAGVTQTPRYLIKTRGQQVTLSCSPISGHRSVSWYQQTPGQGLQFLFEYFSETQRNKGNFPGRFSGRQFSNSRSEMNVSTLELGDSALYLCASSHGLNPNTGELFFGEGSRLTVL.

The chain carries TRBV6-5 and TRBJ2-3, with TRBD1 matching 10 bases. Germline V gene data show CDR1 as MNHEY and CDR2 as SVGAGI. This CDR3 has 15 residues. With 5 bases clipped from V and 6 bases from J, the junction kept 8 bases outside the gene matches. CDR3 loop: CASSRDRGSGDTQYF. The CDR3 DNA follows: TGTGCCAGCAGTAGGGACAGGGGTTCGGGCGATACGCAGTATTTT.

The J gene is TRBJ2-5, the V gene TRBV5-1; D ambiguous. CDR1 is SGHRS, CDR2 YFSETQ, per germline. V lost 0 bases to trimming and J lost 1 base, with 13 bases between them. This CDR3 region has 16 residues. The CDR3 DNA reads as TGCGCCAGCAGCTTGGTGGCAGGAAAGTCCCAAGAGACCCAGTACTTC. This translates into CASSLVAGKSQETQYF.

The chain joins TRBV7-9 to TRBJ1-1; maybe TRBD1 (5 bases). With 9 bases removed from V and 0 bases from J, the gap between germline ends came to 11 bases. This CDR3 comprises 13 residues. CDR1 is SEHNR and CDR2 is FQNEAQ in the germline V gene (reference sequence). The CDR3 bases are TGTGCCAGTACAGAGACAGTGAACACTGAAGCTTTCTTT. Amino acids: CASTETVNTEAFF. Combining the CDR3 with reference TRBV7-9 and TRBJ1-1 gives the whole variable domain DTGVSQNPRHKITKRGQNVTFRCDPISEHNRLYWYRQTLGQGPEFLTYFQNEAQLEKSRLLSDRFSAERPKGSFSTLEIQRTEQGDSAMYLCASTETVNTEAFFGQGTRLTVV.

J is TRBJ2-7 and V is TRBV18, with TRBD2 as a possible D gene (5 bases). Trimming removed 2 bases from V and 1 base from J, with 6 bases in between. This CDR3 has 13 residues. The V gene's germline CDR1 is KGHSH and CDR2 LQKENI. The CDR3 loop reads CASSPTRSYEQYV. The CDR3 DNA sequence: TGTGCCAGCTCACCAACTAGGTCCTACGAGCAGTACGTC.

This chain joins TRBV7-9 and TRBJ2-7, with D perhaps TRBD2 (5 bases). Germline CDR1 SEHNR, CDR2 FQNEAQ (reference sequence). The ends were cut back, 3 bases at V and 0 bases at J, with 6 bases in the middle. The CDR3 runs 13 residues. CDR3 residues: CASSFEGSYEQYF. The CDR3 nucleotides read TGTGCCAGCAGCTTCGAGGGCTCCTACGAGCAGTACTTC. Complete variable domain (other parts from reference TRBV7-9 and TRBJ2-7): DTGVSQNPRHKITKRGQNVTFRCDPISEHNRLYWYRQTLGQGPEFLTYFQNEAQLEKSRLLSDRFSAERPKGSFSTLEIQRTEQGDSAMYLCASSFEGSYEQYFGPGTRLTVT.

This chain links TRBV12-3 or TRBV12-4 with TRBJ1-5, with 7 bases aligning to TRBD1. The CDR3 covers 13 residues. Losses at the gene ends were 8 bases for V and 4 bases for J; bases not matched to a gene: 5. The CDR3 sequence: CASGTVLNQPQHF. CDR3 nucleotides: TGTGCCAGCGGGACAGTGTTAAATCAGCCCCAGCATTTT.

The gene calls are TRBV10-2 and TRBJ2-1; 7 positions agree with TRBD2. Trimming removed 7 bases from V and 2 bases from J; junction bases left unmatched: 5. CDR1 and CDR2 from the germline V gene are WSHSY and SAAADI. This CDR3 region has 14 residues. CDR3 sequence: CASTIAGAYNEQFF. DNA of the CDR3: TGCGCCAGCACTATAGCGGGCGCCTACAATGAGCAGTTCTTC.

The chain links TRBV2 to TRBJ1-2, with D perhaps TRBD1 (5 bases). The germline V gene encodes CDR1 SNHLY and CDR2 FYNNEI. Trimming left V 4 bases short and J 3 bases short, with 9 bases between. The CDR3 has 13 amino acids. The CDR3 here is CASSAVRDYGYTF. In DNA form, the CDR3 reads TGTGCCAGCAGTGCTGTCAGGGACTATGGCTACACCTTC.

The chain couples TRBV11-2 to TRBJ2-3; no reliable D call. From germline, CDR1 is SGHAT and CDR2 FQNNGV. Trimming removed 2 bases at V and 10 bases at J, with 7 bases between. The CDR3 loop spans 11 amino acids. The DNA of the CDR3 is TGTGCCAGCAGCTTAAACGAGGCGCAGTATTTT. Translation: CASSLNEAQYF.

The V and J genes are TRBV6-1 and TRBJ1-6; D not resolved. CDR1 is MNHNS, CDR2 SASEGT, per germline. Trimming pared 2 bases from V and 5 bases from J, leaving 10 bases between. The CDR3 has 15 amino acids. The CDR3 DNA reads TGTGCCAGCAGTGAACAAGCCGCCGATAATTCACCCCTCCACTTT. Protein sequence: CASSEQAADNSPLHF.

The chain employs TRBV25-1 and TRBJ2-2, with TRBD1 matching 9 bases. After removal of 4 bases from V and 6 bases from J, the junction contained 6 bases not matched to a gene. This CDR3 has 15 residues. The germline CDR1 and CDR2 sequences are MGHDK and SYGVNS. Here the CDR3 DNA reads TGTGCCAGCAGTGTTGGGGACAGGGCTGCCGGGGAGCTGTTTTTT. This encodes CASSVGDRAAGELFF. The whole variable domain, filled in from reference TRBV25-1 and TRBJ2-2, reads EADIYQTPRYLVIGTGKKITLECSQTMGHDKMYWYQQDPGMELHLIHYSYGVNSTEKGDLSSESTVSRIRTEHFPLTLESARPSHTSQYLCASSVGDRAAGELFFGEGSRLTVL.

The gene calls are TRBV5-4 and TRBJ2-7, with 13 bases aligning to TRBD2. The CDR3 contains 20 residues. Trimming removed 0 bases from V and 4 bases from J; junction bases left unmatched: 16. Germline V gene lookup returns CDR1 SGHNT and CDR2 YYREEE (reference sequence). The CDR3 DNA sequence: TGTGCCAGCAGCTTGGCTGGGACTTACACTAGCGGGGGGGCTTTTTACGAGCAGTACTTC. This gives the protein CASSLAGTYTSGGAFYEQYF.

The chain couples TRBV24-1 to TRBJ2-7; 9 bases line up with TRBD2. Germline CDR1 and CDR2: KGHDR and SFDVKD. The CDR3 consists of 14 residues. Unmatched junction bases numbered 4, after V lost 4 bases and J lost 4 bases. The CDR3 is CATSDPTSGYEQYV. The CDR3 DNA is TGTGCCACCAGTGACCCGACTAGCGGATACGAGCAGTACGTC.

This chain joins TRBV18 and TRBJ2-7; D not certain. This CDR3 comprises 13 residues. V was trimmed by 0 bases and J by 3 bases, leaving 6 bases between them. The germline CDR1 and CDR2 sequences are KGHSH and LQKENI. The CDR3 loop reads CASSPPAVYEQYF. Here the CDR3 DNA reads TGTGCCAGCTCACCACCGGCCGTCTACGAGCAGTACTTC.

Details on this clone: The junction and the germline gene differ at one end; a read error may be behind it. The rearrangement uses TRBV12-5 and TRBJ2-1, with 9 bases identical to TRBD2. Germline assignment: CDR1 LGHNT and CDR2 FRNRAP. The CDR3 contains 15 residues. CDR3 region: CASALRRGGYNEQFF. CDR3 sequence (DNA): TGTGCTAGTGCTTTGAGGCGGGGGGGTTACAATGAGCAGTTCTTC.

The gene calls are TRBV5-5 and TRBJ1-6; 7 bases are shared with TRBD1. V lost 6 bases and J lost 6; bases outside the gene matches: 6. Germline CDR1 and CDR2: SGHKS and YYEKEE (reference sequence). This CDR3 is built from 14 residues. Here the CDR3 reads CASIKGQSNSPLHF. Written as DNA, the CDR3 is TGTGCCAGCATCAAGGGACAGAGTAATTCACCCCTCCACTTT.

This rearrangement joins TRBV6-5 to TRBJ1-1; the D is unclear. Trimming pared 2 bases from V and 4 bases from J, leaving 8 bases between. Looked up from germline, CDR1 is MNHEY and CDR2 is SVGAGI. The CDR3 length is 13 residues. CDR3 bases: TGTGCCAGCAGTTACGTACGCAGCACTGAAGCTTTCTTT. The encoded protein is CASSYVRSTEAFF.

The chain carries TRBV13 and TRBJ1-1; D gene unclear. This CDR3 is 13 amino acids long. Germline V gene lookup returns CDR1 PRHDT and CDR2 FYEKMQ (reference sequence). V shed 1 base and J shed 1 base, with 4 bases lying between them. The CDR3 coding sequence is TGTGCCAGCAGCTTAGCCCGGAACACTGAAGCTTTCTTT. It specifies CASSLARNTEAFF. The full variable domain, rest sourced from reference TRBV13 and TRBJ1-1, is AAGVIQSPRHLIKEKRETATLKCYPIPRHDTVYWYQQGPGQDPQFLISFYEKMQSDKGSIPDRFSAQQFSDYHSELNMSSLELGDSALYFCASSLARNTEAFFGQGTRLTVV.

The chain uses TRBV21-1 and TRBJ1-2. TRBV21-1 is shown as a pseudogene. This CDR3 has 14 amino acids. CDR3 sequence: CASSIPPGGSGYTF. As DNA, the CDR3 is TGTGCCAGCAGCATCCCCCCTGGGGGGTCTGGCTACACCTTC.

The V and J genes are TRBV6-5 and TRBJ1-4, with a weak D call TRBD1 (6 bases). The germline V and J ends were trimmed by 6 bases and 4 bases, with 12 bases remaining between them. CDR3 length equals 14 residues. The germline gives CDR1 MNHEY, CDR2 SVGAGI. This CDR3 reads CASRQGQGNEKLFF. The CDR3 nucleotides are TGTGCCAGCAGACAGGGCCAGGGTAATGAAAAACTGTTTTTT.

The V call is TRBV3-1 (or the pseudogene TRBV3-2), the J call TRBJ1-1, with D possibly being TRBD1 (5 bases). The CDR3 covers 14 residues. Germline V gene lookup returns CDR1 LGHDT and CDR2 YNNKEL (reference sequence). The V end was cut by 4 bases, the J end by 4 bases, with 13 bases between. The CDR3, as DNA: TGTGCCAGCAGCCTGTCGGGGACTCTCACTGAAGCTTTCTTT. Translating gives CASSLSGTLTEAFF.

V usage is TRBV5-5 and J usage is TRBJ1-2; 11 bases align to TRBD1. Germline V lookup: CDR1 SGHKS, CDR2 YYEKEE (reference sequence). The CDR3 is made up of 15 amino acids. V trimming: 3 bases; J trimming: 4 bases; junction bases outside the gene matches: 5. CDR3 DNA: TGTGCCAGCAGCTCGGACAGGGGGCTTGGCTATGGCTACACCTTC. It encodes CASSSDRGLGYGYTF.